These T cell receptor beta chains were read from a single sample in a study of blood T cells in healthy people across ages. One entry per CDR3 protein results from TCRdb running MiXCR on the 5' RACE reads. The profile shows more than 1.4 million distinct CDR3 sequences, 42% of them singletons. The sample taken for sequencing was blood. All receptors derive from a woman between 18 and 30 years old in good health. Each CDR3 is given with its conserved first and last residue. Fields, in order: V gene, clone size, D gene, J gene, CDR3 protein, CDR3 DNA. The D gene is left open where the match is weak. Some rows have no size entry. The others give once, few or many, or a class for an expanded clone.

v_gene: TRBV5-1; abundance: -; d_gene: TRBD1; j_gene: TRBJ1-1; CDR3aa: CASSLLGQGFVRTEAFF; CDR3nt: TGCGCCAGCAGCTTGTTGGGACAGGGGTTCGTTCGGACTGAAGCTTTCTTT
v_gene: TRBV4-1; abundance: few; d_gene: -; j_gene: TRBJ1-2; CDR3aa: CASSQEGRQNYGYTF; CDR3nt: TGCGCCAGCAGCCAAGAGGGCAGGCAAAACTATGGCTACACCTTC
v_gene: TRBV11-1; abundance: -; d_gene: TRBD2; j_gene: TRBJ2-5; CDR3aa: CASSWTSGVTQETQYF; CDR3nt: TGTGCCAGCAGCTGGACTAGCGGGGTGACACAAGAGACCCAGTACTTC
v_gene: TRBV7-2; abundance: -; d_gene: -; j_gene: TRBJ1-2; CDR3aa: CASSLAPGQGYGYTF; CDR3nt: TGTGCCAGCAGCTTAGCCCCGGGACAAGGGTATGGCTACACCTTC
v_gene: TRBV10-3; abundance: -; d_gene: -; j_gene: TRBJ2-5; CDR3aa: CAISEGRGVVQETQYF; CDR3nt: TGTGCCATCAGTGAGGGTAGGGGGGTCGTACAAGAGACCCAGTACTTC
v_gene: TRBV6-6; abundance: once; d_gene: -; j_gene: TRBJ2-7; CDR3aa: CASSYSKIRSSYEQYF; CDR3nt: TGTGCCAGCAGTTACTCGAAAATCAGGAGCTCCTACGAGCAGTACTTC
v_gene: TRBV6-1; abundance: few; d_gene: -; j_gene: TRBJ1-2; CDR3aa: CASSGPGRYGYTF; CDR3nt: TGTGCCAGCAGTGGGCCAGGCCGATATGGCTACACCTTC
v_gene: TRBV7-9; abundance: -; d_gene: TRBD1; j_gene: TRBJ1-2; CDR3aa: CASSTGGRYTF; CDR3nt: TGTGCCAGCAGCACAGGGGGGCGCTACACCTTC
v_gene: TRBV20-1; abundance: -; d_gene: TRBD1; j_gene: TRBJ1-5; CDR3aa: CSAREGTGNQPQHF; CDR3nt: TGCAGTGCTAGAGAGGGGACAGGGAATCAGCCCCAGCATTTT
v_gene: TRBV20-1; abundance: -; d_gene: -; j_gene: TRBJ2-5; CDR3aa: CSAIGGPRETQYF; CDR3nt: TGCAGTGCCATTGGAGGTCCCAGAGAGACCCAGTACTTC
v_gene: TRBV28; abundance: -; d_gene: TRBD1; j_gene: TRBJ1-1; CDR3aa: CASRTQGARTEAFF; CDR3nt: TGTGCCAGCAGAACACAGGGGGCGCGGACTGAAGCTTTCTTT
v_gene: TRBV29-1; abundance: -; d_gene: -; j_gene: TRBJ2-1; CDR3aa: CSVAPGSDHNEQFF; CDR3nt: TGCAGCGTTGCCCCGGGCTCAGATCACAATGAGCAGTTCTTC
v_gene: TRBV20-1; abundance: -; d_gene: -; j_gene: TRBJ1-1; CDR3aa: CSARKTGPNTEAFF; CDR3nt: TGCAGTGCTAGGAAGACCGGTCCGAACACTGAAGCTTTCTTT
v_gene: TRBV6-1; abundance: -; d_gene: TRBD2; j_gene: TRBJ2-3; CDR3aa: CASRPGTSGGPTLSDTQYF; CDR3nt: TGTGCCAGCAGGCCCGGGACTAGCGGGGGGCCTACACTTTCAGATACGCAGTATTTT
v_gene: TRBV6-6; abundance: -; d_gene: -; j_gene: TRBJ1-5; CDR3aa: CASSYALGTTNQPQHF; CDR3nt: TGTGCCAGCAGTTACGCGTTGGGGACAACAAATCAGCCCCAGCATTTT
v_gene: TRBV21-1; abundance: few; d_gene: -; j_gene: TRBJ1-5; CDR3aa: CASSKRGQGDQPQHF; CDR3nt: TGTGCCAGCAGCAAACGGGGACAGGGGGATCAGCCCCAGCATTTT
v_gene: TRBV21-1; abundance: -; d_gene: -; j_gene: TRBJ1-2; CDR3aa: CASSKEGGQGGYGYTF; CDR3nt: TGTGCCAGCAGCAAAGAGGGGGGACAGGGTGGGTATGGCTACACCTTC